This TCR beta chain is drawn from a study of blood T cell repertoires in COVID-19. The study drew participants aged roughly 18 to 89 years from approximately 23 US areas. Cohort placement rested on clinical history that participants reported themselves. Authors' data handling: Counts of nucleated cells, estimated from reference gene primer amplification, were obtained. The table came from immunoSEQ multiplex PCR; TCRdb's copy has only in-frame clones and leaves some out. V and J calls and clone size are copied from that table; D and trimming were computed from the DNA. The repertoire has roughly 250,000 clones, approximately 86% of them found once; the top ten carry 3.3%. The sequence was obtained from a woman in her thirties or forties with acute COVID-19. Sequencing was done on a sample of PBMCs or T cells enriched from blood (not recorded which).

CDR3 sequence: CASSATGGADSPLHF. CDR3 nucleotide sequence: TGTGCCAGCAGCGCCACAGGGGGCGCAGACTCACCCCTCCACTTT. The rearrangement uses TRBV9 and TRBJ1-6; the match to TRBD1 covers 9 bases. The CDR3 is 15 amino acids. The germline V gene has CDR1 SGDLS and CDR2 YYNGEE. J was trimmed by 10 bases and V by 3 bases; bases with no gene match: 8. The full variable domain, with the rest looked up from reference TRBV9 and TRBJ1-6, is DSGVTQTPKHLITATGQRVTLRCSPRSGDLSVYWYQQSLDQGLQFLIQYYNGEERAKGNILERFSAQQFPDLHSELNLSSLELGDSALYFCASSATGGADSPLHFGNGTRLTVT.